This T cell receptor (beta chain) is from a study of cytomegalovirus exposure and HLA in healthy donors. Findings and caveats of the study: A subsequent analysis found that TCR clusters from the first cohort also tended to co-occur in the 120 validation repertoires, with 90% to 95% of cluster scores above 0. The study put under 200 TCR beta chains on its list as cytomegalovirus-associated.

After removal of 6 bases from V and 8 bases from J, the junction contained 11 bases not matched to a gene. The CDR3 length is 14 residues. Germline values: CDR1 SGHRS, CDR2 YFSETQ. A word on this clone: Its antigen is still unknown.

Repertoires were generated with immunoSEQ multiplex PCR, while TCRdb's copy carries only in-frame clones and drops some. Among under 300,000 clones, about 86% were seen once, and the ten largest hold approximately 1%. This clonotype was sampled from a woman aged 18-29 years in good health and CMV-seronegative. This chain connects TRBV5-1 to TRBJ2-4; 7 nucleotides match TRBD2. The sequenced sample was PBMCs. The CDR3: CASTREPAGDIQYF. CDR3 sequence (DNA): TGCGCCAGCACCAGGGAGCCCGCGGGGGACATTCAGTACTTC.